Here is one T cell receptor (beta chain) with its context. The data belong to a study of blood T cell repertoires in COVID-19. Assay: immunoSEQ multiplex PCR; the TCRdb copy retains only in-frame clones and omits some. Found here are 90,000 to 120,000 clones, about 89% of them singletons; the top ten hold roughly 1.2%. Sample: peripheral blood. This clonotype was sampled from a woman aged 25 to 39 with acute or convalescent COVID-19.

CDR3 nucleotide sequence: TGTGCCAGCAGCTTGTCAGGGGGCGGCTACACCTTC. Its translation is CASSLSGGGYTF. This chain joins TRBV11-2 and TRBJ1-2; 8 positions agree with TRBD1. From germline, CDR1 is SGHAT and CDR2 FQNNGV. The CDR3 covers 12 residues. The V gene end was trimmed by 3 bases and the J gene end by 8 bases; junction bases not matched to a gene: 2.